These T cell receptor beta chains were read from a single sample in a study of T cell changes during pregnancy in multiple sclerosis. Repertoires were generated with immunoSEQ multiplex PCR, while TCRdb's copy carries only in-frame clones and drops some. Of around 67,000 clones in the sample, almost 90% are singletons; the top ten hold more than 9%. The source material was peripheral blood, sampled after pregnancy. Receptors were obtained from a female donor in good health, enrolled as a control in a pregnancy study. Both conserved end residues are part of each CDR3. D genes are given only for firm matches. Clone size is stated in some rows and not others, as once, few, many or a class when expanded.

clone_size,v_call,j_call,d_call,cdr3_nt,cdr3_aa
.,TRBV30,TRBJ2-5,.,TGTGCCTGGACCCCAGGAGAGACCCAGTACTTC,CAWTPGETQYF
.,TRBV30,TRBJ1-1,.,TGTGCCAGCCACCGGCTGGGGGGCACTGAAGCTTTCTTT,CASHRLGGTEAFF
.,TRBV11-3,TRBJ2-7,.,TGTGCCAGCAGCTTAGGGTTAGCGGCCTCCTACGAGCAGTACTTC,CASSLGLAASYEQYF
few,TRBV2,TRBJ1-4,.,TGTGCCAGCACCGAGAAGTGGGGGGGCGTAGGTAATGAAAAACTGTTTTTT,CASTEKWGGVGNEKLFF
.,TRBV5-6,TRBJ2-2,TRBD1,TGTGCCAGCAGCTTTAGGGACAGGTGGCCCGGGGAGCTGTTTTTT,CASSFRDRWPGELFF
.,TRBV5-6,TRBJ2-3,.,TGTGCCAGCAGCTTGACAGGGGGGGAAGATACGCAGTATTTT,CASSLTGGEDTQYF
.,TRBV19,TRBJ1-2,.,TGTGCCAGTAGTTCGGTTCAGGGAAACTATGGCTACACCTTC,CASSSVQGNYGYTF
few,TRBV5-1,TRBJ2-1,TRBD1,TGCGCCAGCAGCTTCGCAGTGGGGACAGGGATCAATGAGCAGTTCTTC,CASSFAVGTGINEQFF
.,TRBV7-2,TRBJ1-1,TRBD1,TGTGCCAGCAGCCCAAGGACAGGTTGGAACACTGAAGCTTTCTTT,CASSPRTGWNTEAFF
.,TRBV5-4,TRBJ1-1,.,TGTGCCAGCAGCCCTACGCCTGGCTGGGGGGGAGGGAACACTGAAGCTTTCTTT,CASSPTPGWGGGNTEAFF
.,TRBV30,TRBJ1-4,TRBD1,TGTGCCTGGAGTAAAGACAGGGGAAGGGAAAAACTGTTTTTT,CAWSKDRGREKLFF
once,TRBV19,TRBJ2-3,.,TGTGCCAGTAGGCGCCGGGGGACAGATACGCAGTATTTT,CASRRRGTDTQYF
.,TRBV30,TRBJ2-7,TRBD2,TGTGCCTGGAGTGTATTGCGCGGGGGGCCGGGGGAGCAGTACTTC,CAWSVLRGGPGEQYF
once,TRBV29-1,TRBJ2-1,.,TGCAGCGCTGGGCTAGCTCAAAATGAGCAGTTCTTC,CSAGLAQNEQFF
.,TRBV7-9,TRBJ2-7,TRBD2,TGTGCCAGCAGCAAACTAGCGGGGGTAGTCGGCGAGCAGTACTTC,CASSKLAGVVGEQYF
.,TRBV30,TRBJ1-1,TRBD1,TGTGCCGTTAACGACAGGGTGTTGACTGAAGCTTTCTTT,CAVNDRVLTEAFF
.,TRBV18,TRBJ1-1,.,TGTGCCAGCTCACCGGGCCTGAACACTGAAGCTTTCTTT,CASSPGLNTEAFF
.,TRBV19,TRBJ2-3,.,TGTGCCAGTAGTCCTAGGACGGGGAACACAGATACGCAGTATTTT,CASSPRTGNTDTQYF
.,TRBV5-1,TRBJ1-4,.,TGCGCCAGCAGCTTGGGTGAGGCTAATGAAAAACTGTTTTTT,CASSLGEANEKLFF
.,TRBV29-1,TRBJ2-6,.,TGCAGCGTTGATGGCCCCCAGGGGGCCAACGTCCTGACTTTC,CSVDGPQGANVLTF
.,TRBV7-9,TRBJ2-7,.,TGTGCCAGCAGCTTAGGGGGAGACTACGAGCAGTACTTC,CASSLGGDYEQYF
.,TRBV15,TRBJ2-5,.,TGTGCCACCAGCAGAGAGGGCCCCCCGGGAAGAATGGAGACCCAGTACTTC,CATSREGPPGRMETQYF
.,TRBV7-2,TRBJ1-2,.,TGTGCCAGCAGCTTAATAGGGAGAGATGGCTACACCTTC,CASSLIGRDGYTF
.,TRBV27,TRBJ1-5,.,TGTGCCAGCAGTTTATCCATAGATCAGCCCCAGCATTTT,CASSLSIDQPQHF
few,TRBV5-8,TRBJ2-7,TRBD1,TGTGCCAGCAGCTTGCAGGGGGCATACGAGCAGTACTTC,CASSLQGAYEQYF
.,TRBV19,TRBJ2-3,TRBD2,TGTGCCACCACTTGGATCGGGGGAGGGGTAGATACGCAGTATTTT,CATTWIGGGVDTQYF
once,TRBV7-6,TRBJ2-7,.,TGTGCCAGCAGCTTAGGACAAAATCACTACGAGCAGTACTTC,CASSLGQNHYEQYF